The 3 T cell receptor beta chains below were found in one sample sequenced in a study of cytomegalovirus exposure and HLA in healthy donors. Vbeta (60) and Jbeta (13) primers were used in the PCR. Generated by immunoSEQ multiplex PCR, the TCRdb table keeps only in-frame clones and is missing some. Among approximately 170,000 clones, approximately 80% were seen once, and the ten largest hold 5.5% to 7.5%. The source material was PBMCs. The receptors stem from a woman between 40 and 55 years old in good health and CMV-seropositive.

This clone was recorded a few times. The CDR3 spells CASSMGGGTGLYEQYF. In DNA, the CDR3 is TGTGCCAGTAGTATGGGTGGCGGGACAGGTCTCTACGAGCAGTACTTC. The chain combines TRBV19 with TRBJ2-7; 8 bases agree with TRBD1. This CDR3 region has 16 residues. Germline V gene sequence: CDR1 LNHDA, CDR2 SQIVND (reference sequence). The junction had 10 bases not matched to a gene; V was cut back by 3 bases and J by 3 bases.

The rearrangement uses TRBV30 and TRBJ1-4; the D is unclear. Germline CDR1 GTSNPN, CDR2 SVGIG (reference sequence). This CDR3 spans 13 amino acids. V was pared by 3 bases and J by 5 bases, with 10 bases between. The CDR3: CAWRPGLNEKLFF. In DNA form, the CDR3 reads TGTGCCTGGAGACCCGGTCTAAATGAAAAACTGTTTTTT.

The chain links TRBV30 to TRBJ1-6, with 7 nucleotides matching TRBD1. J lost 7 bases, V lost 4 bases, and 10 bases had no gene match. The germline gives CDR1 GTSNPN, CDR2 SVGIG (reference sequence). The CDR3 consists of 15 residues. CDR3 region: CAWKNFGTANSPLHF. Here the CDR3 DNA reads TGTGCCTGGAAGAACTTCGGGACAGCGAATTCACCCCTCCACTTT.